The clone carrying this T cell receptor (beta chain) was seen repeatedly, ten times or more. The antigen is unknown. This CDR3 has 16 residues. V lost 3 bases and J lost 7, with 19 bases in between. Germline CDR1 reads KGHSH; CDR2 reads LQKENI. This specimen comes from a study of T cell repertoires in cytomegalovirus infection. Study summary: Carrying CMV and the relevant HLA type showed in public TCR beta signatures. Broader study findings: HLA-C-restricted CMV clonotypes gave the most frequent clonotype in two of eight donors. Individuals carrying CMV plus the relevant HLA were identified by cumulative frequency of public TCR beta families.

TCRdb passed the reads through MiXCR, listing each CDR3 protein once. In the table there are about 300,000 distinct CDR3 sequences, 8% to 10% of which are singletons. Sample: PBMCs. The sequence derives from a human donor in good health (CMV status not recorded). Some clones in this sample may be carry-over from other donors' samples. The chain uses TRBV18 and TRBJ2-1, with D possibly matching TRBD1 (5 bases). The CDR3 reads CASSPDGRAKGNEQFF. The CDR3 DNA sequence: TGTGCCAGCTCACCGGACGGCAGGGCAAAGGGTAATGAGCAGTTCTTC.